A single sample is the source of the 16 T cell receptor beta chains below, sequenced in a study of T-cell memory formation after mild COVID-19. Each CDR3 protein is one row after TCRdb ran MiXCR on the 5' RACE reads. The sample consists of roughly 600,000 distinct CDR3 sequences, about a sixth of them appearing once. Sequencing was carried out using PBMCs or a T cell subset sorted from them (not recorded which). These receptors originate from an adult woman who had mild COVID-19 (a few samples of this study predate the infection). Cell type and time point are not known.

As for this clonotype: This sequence may be a read error, since a much larger clone differs from it by one base. The chain couples TRBV20-1 to TRBJ2-7; 7 bases agree with TRBD1. Germline V lookup: CDR1 DFQATT, CDR2 SNEGSKA (reference sequence). Trimming removed 6 bases from V and 2 bases from J; junction bases left unmatched: 10. The CDR3 loop spans 14 amino acids. The CDR3 DNA sequence: TGCAGTGCCACCCCCCGGACAGGCACCTACGAGCAGTACTTC. Translated, it gives CSATPRTGTYEQYF.

This clonotype was counted a few times. The rearrangement joins TRBV5-6 to TRBJ2-2; 9 nucleotides agree with TRBD1. This CDR3 is built from 16 residues. The V and J ends lost 0 bases and 6 bases, in that order; junction bases with no gene match: 6. Germline V CDR1 and CDR2: SGHDT, YYEEEE. For the CDR3, the DNA is TGTGCCAGCAGCTTGGGTCTGGGACAGGGTGCCGGGGAGCTGTTTTTT. Translating it yields CASSLGLGQGAGELFF.

In this sample, this clonotype turned up a few times. V and J are TRBV7-3 and TRBJ2-3; D may match TRBD1 or TRBD2 (5 bases each). Germline V CDR1 and CDR2: SGHTA, FQGTGA. The CDR3 sequence is 15 residues long. Trimming removed 4 bases at V and 0 bases at J, with 11 bases between. The CDR3 is CASSSDTRSTDTQYF. For the CDR3, the DNA is TGTGCCAGCAGCTCGGACACTAGAAGCACAGATACGCAGTATTTT.

Only one count was recorded for this clonotype. The chain has TRBV30 and TRBJ1-1; D gene ambiguous. Trimming left V 2 bases short and J 11 bases short, with 12 bases between. The CDR3 length is 11 residues. Germline V gene lookup returns CDR1 GTSNPN and CDR2 SVGIG (reference sequence). The CDR3 nucleotides read TGTGCCTGGAGTCACAACTCGGGGGCTTTCTTT. Its protein product is CAWSHNSGAFF.

The sample holds a few counts of this clonotype. The chain joins TRBV6-2 or TRBV6-3 to TRBJ2-7; TRBD2 matches 11 bases. Trimming removed 6 bases from V and 2 bases from J; junction bases left unmatched: 6. Germline V gene sequence: CDR1 MNHEY, CDR2 SVGEGT. The CDR3 length is 15 residues. The CDR3 bases are TGTGCCAGCAGGGCGACTAGCGGGATTACCTACGAGCAGTACTTC. This codes for CASRATSGITYEQYF.

The V call is TRBV4-3, the J call TRBJ2-1; the match to TRBD2 covers 13 bases. The CDR3 sequence is 19 residues long. CDR1 and CDR2 (germline): LGHNA, YSLEER. The V gene end was trimmed by 4 bases and the J gene end by 0 bases; junction bases not matched to a gene: 9. The CDR3 protein is CASSRRTSGSVASYNEQFF. CDR3 nucleotide sequence: TGCGCCAGCAGCCGCCGGACTAGCGGGAGTGTCGCCTCCTACAATGAGCAGTTCTTC.

This rearrangement joins TRBV7-6 to TRBJ2-2, with D possibly TRBD1 on 5 matching bases. V lost 5 bases to trimming and J lost 0 bases, with 25 bases between them. Germline loops: CDR1 SGHVS, CDR2 FNYEAQ. The CDR3 is 20 amino acids. CDR3 DNA: TGTGCCAGCAGCCCCTTTCTGGGGCAGCCAAAAGACGCGAACACCGGGGAGCTGTTTTTT. Protein product: CASSPFLGQPKDANTGELFF.

The DNA for the CDR3 is TGCAGTGCTAGGTTCCAGCCATCCGTCTACAATGAGCAGTTCTTC. Residues: CSARFQPSVYNEQFF. V is TRBV20-1 and J is TRBJ2-1; the D is unclear. The V end lost 3 bases, the J end lost 3 bases, and 15 bases lay between the germline ends. From germline, CDR1 is DFQATT and CDR2 SNEGSKA (reference sequence). This CDR3 is 15 amino acids long.

CDR3 sequence (DNA): TGTGCCAGCAGCTTATGGGTAGCGGGGACCGAAGAGACCCAGTACTTC. Its translation: CASSLWVAGTEETQYF. V gene TRBV11-1 combines with J gene TRBJ2-5; 8 nucleotides align to TRBD2. The junction had 8 bases not matched to a gene; V was cut back by 2 bases and J by 3 bases. CDR3 length equals 16 residues. Per the germline V gene, CDR1 is SGHAT and CDR2 is FQDESV (reference sequence). Full variable domain (outside the CDR3, taken from reference TRBV11-1 and TRBJ2-5): EAEVAQSPRYKITEKSQAVAFWCDPISGHATLYWYRQILGQGPELLVQFQDESVVDDSQLPKDRFSAERLKGVDSTLKIQPAELGDSAMYLCASSLWVAGTEETQYFGPGTRLLVL.

This clonotype was counted a few times. V usage is TRBV7-9 and J usage is TRBJ2-1; 9 bases fit TRBD2. The CDR3 has 15 residues. Germline assignment: CDR1 SEHNR and CDR2 FQNEAQ (reference sequence). Germline trimming cut 4 bases from V and 4 bases from J; bases unmatched to any gene: 5. CDR3 in amino acids: CASSYPSGTYNEQFF. DNA of the CDR3: TGTGCCAGCAGCTACCCTAGCGGGACGTACAATGAGCAGTTCTTC.

In this sample, this clonotype turned up a few times. The rearrangement links TRBV7-9 to TRBJ2-2, with D perhaps matching TRBD1 (5 bases). Germline V gene data show CDR1 as SEHNR and CDR2 as FQNEAQ (reference sequence). Trimming removed 3 bases from V and 3 bases from J, with 11 bases in between. The CDR3 covers 15 residues. The CDR3 sequence is CASSLWKGYTGELFF. Here the CDR3 DNA reads TGTGCCAGCAGCTTGTGGAAGGGGTACACCGGGGAGCTGTTTTTT.

The chain has TRBV12-3 or TRBV12-4 and TRBJ2-3; TRBD2 might be the D (7 bases). Trimming stripped 7 bases from V and 4 bases from J, with 15 bases between. There are 14 residues in the CDR3. In DNA, the CDR3 is TGTGCCAGCACCCCCGGGGGGCCGGCAGATACGCAGTATTTT. Encoded protein: CASTPGGPADTQYF.

This clonotype was detected only a few times. The chain links TRBV7-8 to TRBJ1-1; 10 bases are shared with TRBD1. Trimming removed 5 bases from V and 5 bases from J; junction bases left unmatched: 14. CDR3 length: 17 residues. Germline CDR1 and CDR2: SGHVS and FQNEAQ. Written as DNA, the CDR3 is TGTGCCAGCAGCCCGGGTCCGGACAGGGGGAGGCGGACTGAAGCTTTCTTT. Protein: CASSPGPDRGRRTEAFF. Looking up the rest from reference TRBV7-8 and TRBJ1-1 gives the full variable domain: GAGVSQSPRYKVAKRGQDVALRCDPISGHVSLFWYQQALGQGPEFLTYFQNEAQLDKSGLPSDRFFAERPEGSVSTLKIQRTQQEDSAVYLCASSPGPDRGRRTEAFFGQGTRLTVV.

The chain links TRBV9 to TRBJ2-7; tentative D call: TRBD1 (5 bases). The germline V gene has CDR1 SGDLS and CDR2 YYNGEE. The length of the CDR3 is 14 residues. Trimming shortened V by 4 bases and J by 5 bases, and 16 bases separated the two germline ends. The CDR3 region has the DNA TGTGCCAGCAGCCACCAGGGCAGCCCTAACGAGCAGTACTTC. Translated: CASSHQGSPNEQYF.

The rearrangement uses TRBV30 and TRBJ2-3; TRBD2 agrees at 8 bases. Germline assignment: CDR1 GTSNPN and CDR2 SVGIG (reference sequence). V shed 2 bases, J shed 4 bases, and the junction held 5 bases outside the gene matches. The CDR3 is made up of 14 amino acids. Here the CDR3 DNA reads TGTGCCTGGAGTCGCGGGGGGATCGCAGATACGCAGTATTTT. It translates to CAWSRGGIADTQYF.

The sample holds a few counts of this clonotype. V gene TRBV12-3 or TRBV12-4 combines with J gene TRBJ2-1; TRBD2 agrees at 13 bases. The J segment lost 6 bases and the V segment lost 0 bases, leaving 8 bases of the junction unmatched. The CDR3 consists of 18 residues. CDR3 nucleotide sequence: TGTGCCAGCAGTTTAGCACTAGCGGGAGGGCCGTATTCCAATGAGCAGTTCTTC. This codes for CASSLALAGGPYSNEQFF.